This entry lists 27 T cell receptor beta chains sequenced from one sample in a study of CD8+CD57+ T cells in acquired aplastic anemia. TCR beta VDJ and CDR3 profiles were obtained from a genomic DNA template. Using its own MiXCR run on the reads, TCRdb lists one record per CDR3 protein. Of tens of thousands of distinct CDR3 sequences in the sample, under 55% were seen once. Input material: sorted CD4+, CD8+, or CD8+CD57+ T cells (not recorded which) from PBMCs. These receptors were taken from a human donor in good health, serving as a control.

The V and J genes are TRBV20-1 and TRBJ1-2; D possibly corresponds to TRBD1 (5 bases). Trimming left V 7 bases short and J 3 bases short, with 18 bases between. The germline V gene has CDR1 DFQATT and CDR2 SNEGSKA (reference sequence). This CDR3 comprises 14 residues. Here the CDR3 reads CSVRAPHPDYGYTF. The CDR3 DNA reads as TGCAGTGTCAGGGCACCTCACCCCGACTATGGCTACACCTTC.

This clonotype is medium-sized (0.01 to 0.1%) by share. This CDR3 reads CASSFGTSGKETQYF. Here the CDR3 DNA reads TGTGCCAGTAGTTTCGGGACTAGCGGAAAAGAGACCCAGTACTTC. J is TRBJ2-5 and V is TRBV19, with 11 bases aligning to TRBD2. Per germline, CDR1 LNHDA and CDR2 SQIVND (reference sequence). V was pared by 5 bases and J by 3 bases, with 5 bases of the junction left unmatched. The CDR3 totals 15 residues.

V is TRBV9 and J is TRBJ2-2; 8 bases fit TRBD2. The trim removed 0 bases at V and 7 bases at J, leaving 2 bases unmatched. CDR3 length equals 14 residues. Germline V gives CDR1 SGDLS, CDR2 YYNGEE. The CDR3 reads CASSVGTSLGELFF. The DNA for the CDR3 is TGTGCCAGCAGCGTAGGGACTAGCCTCGGGGAGCTGTTTTTT. Looking up the rest from reference TRBV9 and TRBJ2-2 gives the full variable domain: DSGVTQTPKHLITATGQRVTLRCSPRSGDLSVYWYQQSLDQGLQFLIQYYNGEERAKGNILERFSAQQFPDLHSELNLSSLELGDSALYFCASSVGTSLGELFFGEGSRLTVL.

The chain employs TRBV7-8 and TRBJ2-1, with 10 positions matching TRBD2. Germline V gene lookup returns CDR1 SGHVS and CDR2 FQNEAQ. The V gene end was trimmed by 4 bases and the J gene end by 8 bases; junction bases not matched to a gene: 5. The CDR3 consists of 14 residues. The CDR3 spells CASSSSGRADEQFF. The DNA for the CDR3 is TGTGCCAGCAGCTCAAGCGGGAGGGCCGATGAGCAGTTCTTC.

V gene TRBV30 combines with J gene TRBJ2-1; TRBD2 matches 11 bases. The germline V gene encodes CDR1 GTSNPN and CDR2 SVGIG (reference sequence). This CDR3 comprises 15 residues. Trimming removed 3 bases from V and 0 bases from J; junction bases left unmatched: 1. The CDR3 spells CAWRTSGVSYNEQFF. Here the CDR3 DNA reads TGTGCCTGGAGGACTAGCGGGGTCTCCTACAATGAGCAGTTCTTC.

The rearrangement uses TRBV25-1 and TRBJ2-3; TRBD1 agrees at 12 bases. The germline V gene encodes CDR1 MGHDK and CDR2 SYGVNS. The V gene end was trimmed by 6 bases and the J gene end by 6 bases; junction bases not matched to a gene: 19. This CDR3 spans 19 amino acids. The CDR3 DNA reads TGTGCCAGCAGCGCCGGAAATCCTACCGGGACAGGGGGCTACGATACGCAGTATTTT. It translates to CASSAGNPTGTGGYDTQYF. The whole variable domain, filled in from reference TRBV25-1 and TRBJ2-3, reads EADIYQTPRYLVIGTGKKITLECSQTMGHDKMYWYQQDPGMELHLIHYSYGVNSTEKGDLSSESTVSRIRTEHFPLTLESARPSHTSQYLCASSAGNPTGTGGYDTQYFGPGTRLTVL.

This clonotype was seen once. In nucleotides, the CDR3 is TGTGCCAGCAGCAGTAGCGGGACGGTGAACACTGAAGCTTTCTTT. This translates into CASSSSGTVNTEAFF. This rearrangement joins TRBV19 to TRBJ1-1; tentative D call: TRBD1 (5 bases). Per germline, CDR1 LNHDA and CDR2 SQIVND (reference sequence). The V gene lost 9 bases and the J gene lost 0 bases, with 17 bases spanning the gap. The CDR3 is made up of 15 amino acids.

This clonotype was counted many times. This chain connects TRBV6-2 or TRBV6-3 to TRBJ1-4, with D perhaps matching TRBD1 (5 bases). The germline V gene has CDR1 MNHEY and CDR2 SVGEGT. V was pared by 5 bases and J by 8 bases, with 18 bases between. The CDR3 length is 15 residues. The CDR3 loop reads CASSIVGTGSEKLFF. CDR3 DNA: TGTGCCAGCAGTATTGTGGGGACGGGCTCGGAAAAACTGTTTTTT.

This clonotype was recorded once. This chain uses TRBV20-1 with TRBJ2-5; a possible D gene is TRBD2 (6 bases). Germline V lookup: CDR1 DFQATT, CDR2 SNEGSKA (reference sequence). CDR3 length: 12 amino acids. The CDR3 bases are TGCAGCTCGCGGGGTCCCCAAGAGACCCAGTACTTC. This translates into CSSRGPQETQYF.

Comment on this clonotype: This may come from a read error, since a much larger clone is one base off. The chain couples TRBV7-3 to TRBJ2-6, with D tentatively TRBD1 or TRBD2 (5 bases each). The CDR3 consists of 17 residues. Germline V CDR1 and CDR2: SGHTA, FQGTGA. As DNA, the CDR3 is TGTGCCAGCAGCTTAACAGAGGGGAGCTCTGGGGCCAACGCCCTGACTTTC. Translating gives CASSLTEGSSGANALTF. Drawing the rest from reference TRBV7-3 and TRBJ2-6, the complete variable domain is GAGVSQTPSNKVTEKGKYVELRCDPISGHTALYWYRQSLGQGPEFLIYFQGTGAADDSGLPNDRFFAVRPEGSVSTLKIQRTERGDSAVYLCASSLTEGSSGANALTFGAGSRLTVL.

The chain is built from TRBV9 and TRBJ2-3; TRBD2 might be the D (6 bases). The CDR3 contains 17 residues. Germline V gene lookup returns CDR1 SGDLS and CDR2 YYNGEE. V was pared by 0 bases and J by 2 bases, with 16 bases between. The CDR3 sequence is CASSVATAGTFTDTQYF. Here the CDR3 DNA reads TGTGCCAGCAGCGTAGCTACTGCGGGGACCTTCACAGATACGCAGTATTTT.

This clonotype was picked up many times. This rearrangement joins TRBV11-2 to TRBJ1-6; no clear D. This CDR3 is built from 12 residues. The germline CDR1 and CDR2 sequences are SGHAT and FQNNGV. Trimming pared 3 bases from V and 8 bases from J, leaving 5 bases between. CDR3 amino acids: CASSFIDSPLHF. CDR3 nucleotides: TGTGCCAGCAGCTTTATTGATTCACCCCTCCACTTT. Variable domain in full (rest from reference TRBV11-2 and TRBJ1-6): EAGVAQSPRYKIIEKRQSVAFWCNPISGHATLYWYQQILGQGPKLLIQFQNNGVVDDSQLPKDRFSAERLKGVDSTLKIQPAKLEDSAVYLCASSFIDSPLHFGNGTRLTVT.

This clonotype was recorded a few times. This chain joins TRBV20-1 and TRBJ2-1; 8 nucleotides match TRBD2. Germline CDR1 reads DFQATT; CDR2 reads SNEGSKA (reference sequence). The CDR3 contains 13 residues. Written as DNA, the CDR3 is TGCAGCGTCAACGGGGGGGAGATTAATGAGCAGTTCTTC. This sequence encodes CSVNGGEINEQFF.

This clonotype was seen at least ten times. Mismatch with germline at one junction end may stem from a read error. The chain uses TRBV11-2 and TRBJ2-5, with TRBD1 as a possible D gene (6 bases). Germline V gene lookup returns CDR1 SGHAT and CDR2 FQNNGV. This CDR3 comprises 14 residues. CDR3 sequence (DNA): TGTGCCAGCAGCTCCCACAGGGTCCAAGAGGCCCAGTACTTC. Its protein is CASSSHRVQEAQYF. Filled out from reference TRBV11-2 and TRBJ2-5, the complete variable domain reads EAGVAQSPRYKIIEKRQSVAFWCNPISGHATLYWYQQILGQGPKLLIQFQNNGVVDDSQLPKDRFSAERLKGVDSTLKIQPAKLEDSAVYLCASSSHRVQEAQYFGPGTRLLVL.

V and J are TRBV19 and TRBJ2-1; tentatively, D is TRBD2 (5 bases). The V and J ends lost 3 bases and 0 bases respectively, with 9 bases between them. This CDR3 is built from 15 residues. In germline, CDR1 is LNHDA, CDR2 SQIVND (reference sequence). For the CDR3, the DNA is TGTGCCAGTAGTATCCCCGGGAACTCCTACAATGAGCAGTTCTTC. Protein sequence: CASSIPGNSYNEQFF.

The chain combines TRBV15 with TRBJ1-2; D remains ambiguous. This CDR3 has 15 residues. CDR1 is LNHNV and CDR2 is YYDKDF in the germline V gene (reference sequence). V lost 1 base to trimming and J lost 7 bases, with 16 bases between them. The CDR3: CATSRGKGLTSGYTF. CDR3 sequence (DNA): TGTGCCACCAGCAGAGGAAAGGGCTTGACGAGTGGCTACACCTTC.

CDR3 coding DNA: TGTGCCATTAGCCCACGGTCCTACGAGCAGTACTTC. Its protein is CAISPRSYEQYF. The chain employs TRBV10-3 and TRBJ2-7; no firm D call. Germline-derived CDR1 and CDR2 are ENHRY and SYGVKD. This CDR3 has 12 residues. V was clipped by 9 bases and J by 1 base, with 10 bases between them.

This clonotype has at least ten counts. The chain combines TRBV12-3 or TRBV12-4 with TRBJ2-2; 8 bases align to TRBD1. The CDR3 loop spans 14 amino acids. The junction had 5 bases not matched to a gene; V was cut back by 6 bases and J by 5 bases. The CDR3 here is CASRRGTGTGELFF. The CDR3 DNA follows: TGTGCCAGCAGGAGAGGGACAGGTACCGGGGAGCTGTTTTTT.

This chain connects TRBV13 to TRBJ2-1; maybe TRBD1 (6 bases). The CDR3 consists of 18 residues. Germline V gene sequence: CDR1 PRHDT, CDR2 FYEKMQ (reference sequence). V lost 5 bases, J lost 4 bases, and 24 bases lay in between. The CDR3 sequence is CASSTPRVGAMGYNEQFF. CDR3 DNA sequence: TGTGCCAGCAGCACGCCCCGAGTGGGGGCGATGGGTTACAATGAGCAGTTCTTC.

This clonotype has a single count. The chain is built from TRBV7-3 and TRBJ2-1; 7 positions match TRBD2. V trimming: 5 bases; J trimming: 7 bases; junction bases outside the gene matches: 14. The CDR3 has 16 residues. Germline values: CDR1 SGHTA, CDR2 FQGTGA. CDR3 DNA sequence: TGTGCCAGCAGCCTCCAAAGGGTAGCGGGTAGGAATGAGCAGTTCTTC. Its translation is CASSLQRVAGRNEQFF.

The gene calls are TRBV29-1 and TRBJ2-7; 9 bases match TRBD1. The length of the CDR3 is 19 residues. Losses at the gene ends were 6 bases for V and 3 bases for J; bases not matched to a gene: 24. From germline, CDR1 is SQVTM and CDR2 ANQGSEA. The CDR3 sequence: CSVLVGDRGNKKTHYEQYF. The CDR3 DNA reads TGCAGCGTCCTTGTCGGAGACAGGGGGAACAAAAAGACCCACTACGAGCAGTACTTC.

This clonotype was found many times. This chain links TRBV5-6 with TRBJ2-2; 10 bases agree with TRBD2. This CDR3 has 17 residues. Germline loops: CDR1 SGHDT, CDR2 YYEEEE. V shed 3 bases, J shed 4 bases, and the junction held 9 bases outside the gene matches. Here the CDR3 reads CASSSTVLAGVTGELFF. CDR3 nucleotide sequence: TGTGCCAGCAGCTCTACGGTCCTAGCGGGAGTCACCGGGGAGCTGTTTTTT. The full variable domain, with the rest looked up from reference TRBV5-6 and TRBJ2-2, is DAGVTQSPTHLIKTRGQQVTLRCSPKSGHDTVSWYQQALGQGPQFIFQYYEEEERQRGNFPDRFSGHQFPNYSSELNVNALLLGDSALYLCASSSTVLAGVTGELFFGEGSRLTVL.

The chain links TRBV2 to TRBJ2-7; 9 positions match TRBD2. Germline trimming cut 2 bases from V and 4 bases from J; bases unmatched to any gene: 6. The CDR3 loop spans 15 amino acids. Germline lookup yields CDR1 SNHLY and CDR2 FYNNEI. CDR3 sequence: CASSELSGSYYEQYF. CDR3 bases: TGTGCCAGCAGTGAACTTAGCGGGAGTTATTACGAGCAGTACTTC.

The chain recombines TRBV7-3 with TRBJ2-7; no clear D gene. The germline V and J ends were trimmed by 2 bases and 1 base, with 6 bases remaining between them. This CDR3 has 13 amino acids. Per the germline V gene, CDR1 is SGHTA and CDR2 is FQGTGA. The CDR3 protein is CASSLDQSYEQYF. CDR3 bases: TGTGCCAGCAGCTTAGACCAATCCTACGAGCAGTACTTC.

The rearrangement links TRBV20-1 to TRBJ1-2; tentatively, D is TRBD1 (6 bases). Germline loops: CDR1 DFQATT, CDR2 SNEGSKA (reference sequence). CDR3 length equals 15 residues. V dropped 5 bases and J dropped 4 bases, with 20 bases sitting between them. CDR3 loop: CSASMTGAKSYGYTF. DNA of the CDR3: TGCAGTGCTTCTATGACAGGCGCCAAATCCTATGGCTACACCTTC.

The chain is built from TRBV11-1 and TRBJ2-7; 15 bases align to TRBD2. CDR1 and CDR2 (germline): SGHAT, FQDESV (reference sequence). The trim removed 6 bases at V and 2 bases at J, leaving 8 bases unmatched. The CDR3 runs to 17 residues. CDR3 DNA sequence: TGTGCCAGCAGTTATACTAGGACTAGCGGGGGGGCCTACGAGCAGTACTTC. It is translated as CASSYTRTSGGAYEQYF.

This clonotype was seen more than once but under ten times. This chain joins TRBV18 and TRBJ2-2, with D maybe TRBD1 (5 bases). The V end lost 5 bases, the J end lost 4 bases, and 17 bases lay between the germline ends. Germline V gene data show CDR1 as KGHSH and CDR2 as LQKENI. This CDR3 spans 16 amino acids. CDR3 region: CASSSRQGQSTGELFF. The DNA of the CDR3 is TGTGCCAGCTCATCACGGCAGGGCCAGAGCACCGGGGAGCTGTTTTTT.